The 10 T cell receptor beta chains given below trace back to one sample, sequenced in a study of blood T cell repertoires in COVID-19. Only in-frame clones appear in the TCRdb table, and some are missing; sequencing was by immunoSEQ multiplex PCR. This table has under 150,000 clones, roughly 79% appearing once. The source material was peripheral blood. Receptor source: a man older than 75 with acute or convalescent COVID-19.

The rearrangement joins TRBV5-4 to TRBJ1-1, with D unclear. Germline V gives CDR1 SGHNT, CDR2 YYREEE (reference sequence). The CDR3 is 15 amino acids. V was cut by 4 bases and J by 1 base, with 14 bases left in between. DNA of the CDR3: TGTGCCAGCAGCGGGTCCACTACGCCGAACACTGAAGCTTTCTTT. Its translation: CASSGSTTPNTEAFF.

This clone was recorded a few times. This chain links TRBV3-1 (or the pseudogene TRBV3-2) with TRBJ1-4, with 7 bases fitting TRBD1. Germline V gene data show CDR1 as LGHDT and CDR2 as YNNKEL (reference sequence). The CDR3 is 17 residues long. Germline trimming cut 0 bases from V and 0 bases from J; bases unmatched to any gene: 4. CDR3 sequence (DNA): TGTGCCAGCAGCCAAGATAGGGACAGTGCAACTAATGAAAAACTGTTTTTT. Protein sequence: CASSQDRDSATNEKLFF.

This clone was found once. The chain recombines TRBV5-1 with TRBJ2-1; D is possibly TRBD2 (6 bases). The CDR3 spans 16 residues. V lost 3 bases, J lost 5 bases, and 18 bases lay in between. Per germline, CDR1 SGHRS and CDR2 YFSETQ. The CDR3 loop is CASSSRVRGFNNEQFF. The CDR3 DNA is TGCGCCAGCAGCTCCCGTGTGCGGGGATTTAACAATGAGCAGTTCTTC.

The chain has TRBV11-1 and TRBJ2-3, with TRBD2 matching 8 bases. The germline CDR1 and CDR2 sequences are SGHAT and FQDESV (reference sequence). Unmatched junction bases numbered 4, after V lost 1 base and J lost 4 bases. CDR3 length: 15 residues. This chain's CDR3 is CASSLVSGDADTQYF. The CDR3 DNA reads as TGTGCCAGCAGCTTAGTTAGCGGGGACGCAGATACGCAGTATTTT.

The chain couples TRBV7-9 to TRBJ1-4; tentative D call: TRBD1 (5 bases). The CDR3 spans 16 residues. Germline V gene lookup returns CDR1 SEHNR and CDR2 FQNEAQ (reference sequence). Trimming removed 2 bases from V and 5 bases from J, with 15 bases in between. For the CDR3, the DNA is TGTGCCAGCAGCTTACGGGACTGGTACGAAAATGAAAAACTGTTTTTT. Protein: CASSLRDWYENEKLFF.

This clone was seen more than once but under ten times. The chain employs TRBV11-2 and TRBJ2-7, with TRBD1 matching over 8 bases. The germline V gene has CDR1 SGHAT and CDR2 FQNNGV. The CDR3 has 14 residues. The trim removed 5 bases at V and 4 bases at J, leaving 7 bases unmatched. The CDR3 DNA sequence: TGTGCCAGCAGCGGCTTACAGGGGGTATACGAGCAGTACTTC. Protein product: CASSGLQGVYEQYF.

This chain connects TRBV7-2 to TRBJ2-1; 8 positions match TRBD2. The J segment lost 7 bases and the V segment lost 5 bases, leaving 4 bases of the junction unmatched. The CDR3 sequence is 13 residues long. In germline, CDR1 is SGHTA, CDR2 FQGNSA. CDR3 in DNA: TGTGCCAGCAGCCCACGGGGGGGGAATGAGCAGTTCTTC. This encodes CASSPRGGNEQFF.

This clone came up a few times. The rearrangement joins TRBV7-2 to TRBJ1-2, with no clear D. The V gene lost 5 bases and the J gene lost 3 bases, with 16 bases spanning the gap. The germline V gene has CDR1 SGHTA and CDR2 FQGNSA. The CDR3 runs to 15 residues. In nucleotides, the CDR3 is TGTGCCAGCAGCCTTACTGCGACGGGTCACTATGGCTACACCTTC. It translates to CASSLTATGHYGYTF.

This chain links TRBV7-9 with TRBJ1-5; 7 bases are a match to TRBD1. Germline loops: CDR1 SEHNR, CDR2 FQNEAQ (reference sequence). This CDR3 spans 13 amino acids. The V and J ends lost 7 bases and 6 bases, in that order; junction bases with no gene match: 6. Here the CDR3 reads CASTQGNSQPQHF. The CDR3 DNA reads as TGTGCCAGCACACAGGGGAATAGTCAGCCCCAGCATTTT.

This clone has at least ten counts. This sample also contains other DNA sequences that code for the same CDR3. The chain carries TRBV30 and TRBJ1-2; 7 nucleotides line up with TRBD1. Unmatched junction bases numbered 11, after V lost 4 bases and J lost 6 bases. The CDR3 extends over 14 amino acids. Germline CDR1 reads GTSNPN; CDR2 reads SVGIG (reference sequence). CDR3 residues: CAWIRGTVQNGYTF. The CDR3 coding sequence is TGTGCCTGGATTCGCGGGACAGTGCAGAATGGCTACACCTTC.